The sequence of this T cell receptor beta chain was determined in a study of shared clonotypes between healthy human individuals. Study-wide context: CD4 naive and CD4 memory each took three plates per donor, while CD8 naive took two and CD8 memory one.

Profiling relied on immunoSEQ multiplex PCR, and the TCRdb table lists in-frame clones only, not all of them. Of hundreds of thousands of clones listed, roughly 70% are singletons. The CDR3 is 15 amino acids. Germline CDR1 is MDHEN and CDR2 is SYDVKM. After removal of 3 bases from V and 7 bases from J, the junction contained 9 bases not matched to a gene. This clonotype originated in a woman in her twenties or thirties in good health. This chain joins TRBV28 and TRBJ2-1, with TRBD2 matching 7 bases. The sample comprised memory CD4+ T cells sorted from blood. The subset denotes: CD45RA-negative fraction. The CDR3 DNA sequence: TGTGCCAGCAGTTTCCCGGCGGGAGCTAATAATGAGCAGTTCTTC. It encodes CASSFPAGANNEQFF.